This record covers a single T cell receptor beta chain. Co-plating was performed using approximately 200,000 CFSE-labeled responder cells and approximately 200,000 irradiated, violet-dye-labeled stimulator cells. Clones were sequenced by immunoSEQ multiplex PCR, and TCRdb holds only the in-frame ones, with some missing. Counted here are 20,000 to 25,000 clones, approximately 40% occurring once; the ten biggest clones make up about 1.5%. The record originates from a study of graft-versus-host responses after intestinal transplantation. Study at large: Uniformly, recipients were administered anti-thymocyte globulin induction with subsequent tacrolimus and steroids for 2 to 3 years.

The germline V gene encodes CDR1 SGHTA and CDR2 FQGTGA. Unmatched junction bases numbered 5, after V lost 2 bases and J lost 5 bases. The CDR3 has 14 residues. This TCR derives from a human patient who received an intestinal transplant. The starting material was alloreactive CD8+ T cells from a mixed lymphocyte reaction culture, obtained before intestinal transplant. Regarding subset: CFSE-low proliferating T cells sorted from roughly 6-day pre-transplant mixed lymphocyte reaction (GvH or HvG direction). This chain joins TRBV7-3 and TRBJ2-5; 7 nucleotides align to TRBD2. CDR3: CASSLDGGTETQYF. CDR3 DNA sequence: TGTGCCAGCAGCTTAGACGGGGGGACGGAGACCCAGTACTTC.